This entry concerns a single T cell receptor beta chain. This CDR3 is built from 15 residues. V shed 4 bases and J 5 bases; nucleotides not matched to a gene: 3. The germline CDR1 and CDR2 sequences are SNHLY and FYNNEI. Thyroid surgery took place with no prior treatment in any patient. TCRdb re-processed the PCR reads through MiXCR. The data hold over 55,000 clones, with roughly 29% observed a single time. This entry belongs to a study of metastatic and nonmetastatic thyroid tumors. At the level of the study: Malignant thyroid and benign thyroid patients provided blood and tumor or nodule tissue whose repertoires were compared.

The rearrangement links TRBV2 to TRBJ2-7; TRBD2 aligns across 15 bases. The sample was blood. The receptor was derived from a female donor with papillary thyroid cancer or a benign thyroid nodule (not recorded which). Some clones in this sample may be carry-over from other donors' samples. In DNA form, the CDR3 reads TGTGCCAGCAGTGCTAGGACTAGCGGGAGGGACGAGCAGTACTTC. Encoded protein: CASSARTSGRDEQYF. Supplemented by reference TRBV2 and TRBJ2-7, the full variable domain reads EPEVTQTPSHQVTQMGQEVILRCVPISNHLYFYWYRQILGQKVEFLVSFYNNEISEKSEIFDDQFSVERPDGSNFTLKIRSTKLEDSAMYFCASSARTSGRDEQYFGPGTRLTVT.